This TCR beta chain was observed in a study of OX40 agonist ivuxolimab in advanced cancers. Overall study: Three individuals attained partial responses, comprising one hepatocellular carcinoma case and two cutaneous melanoma cases. Study results and limitations: Fewer expanded clones were found on average in CD4+ than in CD8+ T cells. With doses of 0.1 to 3.0 mg/kg, CD4+ and CD8+ blood T cells had undergone clonal expansion by week 6.

On this clone: The antigen remains unidentified.

Assay used: immunoSEQ multiplex PCR; TCRdb lists only in-frame clones, some missing. Among over 10,000 clones listed, around nine tenths were seen once. In germline, CDR1 is SEHNR, CDR2 FQNEAQ (reference sequence). The CDR3 runs 17 residues. Unmatched junction bases numbered 11, after V lost 4 bases and J lost 3 bases. Material: CD4+ or CD8+ T cells sorted from blood, obtained in a trial of the OX40 agonist ivuxolimab. The J gene is TRBJ2-2, the V gene TRBV7-9; the match to TRBD2 covers 7 bases. The TCR sequence derives from an adult with an advanced solid tumor such as melanoma, head and neck, liver or kidney cancer. CDR3 protein: CASSSSRGGSDTGELFF. CDR3 sequence (DNA): TGTGCCAGCAGCTCCTCGAGGGGCGGGAGCGACACCGGGGAGCTGTTTTTT.